A selection of T cell receptor beta chains follows, all from one sample in a study of T cell clusters in autoimmune cytopenias. Following a re-call of the multiplex PCR reads, TCRdb has one entry per CDR3 protein and lacks DNA. This listing includes some 11,000 distinct CDR3 sequences. These same records also appear under a second study, on T cell repertoires in aging, cancer and after chemotherapy.

Sequencing was carried out using peripheral blood. The receptors here all came from a human donor in good health. Each CDR3 is given with its conserved first and last residue. A row's size may be missing; if present it is once, few, many or a size class.

v_call	j_call	clone_size	cdr3_aa
TRBV5-1	TRBJ1-2	-	CASSWSSYGYTF
TRBV5-4	TRBJ1-6	-	CASSLGGGLYSPLHF
TRBV7-6	TRBJ2-3	-	CASRGSSWDFKGDTQYF
TRBV12-3/TRBV12-4	TRBJ2-1	-	CASSFSRGPGDEQFF
TRBV5-6	TRBJ2-1	-	CASSVATGAYNEQFF
TRBV29-1	TRBJ1-1	medium-sized	CSLSRGTEAFF
TRBV30	TRBJ1-2	-	CAWRPGQRNGYTF
TRBV12-3/TRBV12-4	TRBJ1-1	-	CASSLQNTEAFF
TRBV27	TRBJ2-2	medium-sized	CASSIGTGNTGELFF
TRBV18	TRBJ1-2	-	CASSPNDNYGYTF
TRBV6-5	TRBJ1-2	medium-sized	CASSYIGQGRIGYTF
TRBV20-1	TRBJ1-2	-	CSATGVKNYGYTF
TRBV18	TRBJ2-3	-	CASSVLNVGTDTQYF
TRBV7-6	TRBJ2-2	-	CASSSVRVGTGELFF
TRBV28	TRBJ1-5	-	CASTPVLSRNQPQHF
TRBV20-1	TRBJ1-2	-	CSARPGTGYGYTF
TRBV10-3	TRBJ2-2	-	CAIRSTDTGELFF
TRBV27	TRBJ2-7	-	CASSSYIERASSYEQYF
TRBV4-3	TRBJ1-5	-	CASSQDLVAGEYQPQHF
TRBV6-2/TRBV6-3	TRBJ2-2	-	CASRTGGLYTGELFF
TRBV7-9	TRBJ2-7	-	CASSQPGGATPGEQYF
TRBV19	TRBJ1-1	medium-sized	CASSRGLSTEAFF
TRBV10-3	TRBJ2-3	-	CAISTTGKDTQYF